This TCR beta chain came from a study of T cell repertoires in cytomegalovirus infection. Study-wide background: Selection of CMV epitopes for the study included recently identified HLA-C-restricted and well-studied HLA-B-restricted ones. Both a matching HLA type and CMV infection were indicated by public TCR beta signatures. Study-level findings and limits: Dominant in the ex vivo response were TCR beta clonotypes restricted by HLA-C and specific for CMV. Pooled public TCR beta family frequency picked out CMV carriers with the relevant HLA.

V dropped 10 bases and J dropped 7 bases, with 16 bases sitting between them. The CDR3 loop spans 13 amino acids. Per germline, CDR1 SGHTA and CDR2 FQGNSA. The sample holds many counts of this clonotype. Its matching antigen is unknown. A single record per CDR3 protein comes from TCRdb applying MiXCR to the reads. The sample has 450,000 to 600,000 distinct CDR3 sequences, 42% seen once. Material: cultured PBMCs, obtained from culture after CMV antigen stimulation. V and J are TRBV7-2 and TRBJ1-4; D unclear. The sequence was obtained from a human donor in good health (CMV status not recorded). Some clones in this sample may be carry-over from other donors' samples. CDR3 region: CATRPTGFEKLFF. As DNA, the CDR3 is TGTGCCACCCGCCCCACCGGTTTTGAAAAACTGTTTTTT.